Listed below are T cell receptor beta chains from one sample, sequenced in a study of T cell responses to AZD1222 COVID-19 vaccine. Profiling relied on immunoSEQ multiplex PCR, and the TCRdb table lists in-frame clones only, not all of them. Counted here are approximately 110,000 clones, about 85% occurring once; the ten biggest clones make up less than 8%. The input for sequencing was peripheral blood, taken on day 0 of AZD1222 vaccination. The receptors here all came from an adult in good health. Both conserved end residues are part of each CDR3. Each record gives: J gene, clone size, D gene, V gene, CDR3 protein, CDR3 DNA. The D gene is left open where the match is weak. The size field is filled for only some rows; it gives once, few, many or a size class.

J gene: TRBJ1-2
clone size: .
D gene: .
V gene: TRBV12-3/TRBV12-4
CDR3 protein: CASSLEGYGYTF
CDR3 DNA: TGTGCCAGCAGTTTGGAAGGGTATGGCTACACCTTC

J gene: TRBJ1-1
clone size: .
D gene: .
V gene: TRBV6-5
CDR3 protein: CASSYSGGTEAFF
CDR3 DNA: TGTGCCAGCAGTTACTCGGGAGGGACTGAAGCTTTCTTT

J gene: TRBJ2-7
clone size: .
D gene: TRBD2
V gene: TRBV15
CDR3 protein: CATSRVGGMGEQYF
CDR3 DNA: TGTGCCACCAGCAGAGTCGGGGGGATGGGCGAGCAGTACTTC

J gene: TRBJ1-5
clone size: .
D gene: .
V gene: TRBV27
CDR3 protein: CASSPSPRSLNQPQHF
CDR3 DNA: TGTGCCAGCAGTCCCTCCCCGAGGTCGCTCAATCAGCCCCAGCATTTT

J gene: TRBJ2-7
clone size: .
D gene: .
V gene: TRBV25-1
CDR3 protein: CASSEAYEQYF
CDR3 DNA: TGTGCCAGCAGTGAGGCATACGAGCAGTACTTC

J gene: TRBJ1-1
clone size: .
D gene: .
V gene: TRBV27
CDR3 protein: CASSLGGAEAFF
CDR3 DNA: TGTGCCAGCAGCCTAGGAGGGGCTGAAGCTTTCTTT

J gene: TRBJ2-1
clone size: .
D gene: TRBD2
V gene: TRBV5-5
CDR3 protein: CASSPPGGGWSEQFF
CDR3 DNA: TGTGCCAGCAGTCCCCCCGGGGGGGGCTGGAGTGAGCAGTTCTTC

J gene: TRBJ1-1
clone size: .
D gene: .
V gene: TRBV5-1
CDR3 protein: CASSSPGRVNTEAFF
CDR3 DNA: TGCGCCAGCAGCTCCCCTGGCAGGGTTAACACTGAAGCTTTCTTT

J gene: TRBJ2-1
clone size: .
D gene: .
V gene: TRBV5-1
CDR3 protein: CASSLVAGAGDNEQFF
CDR3 DNA: TGCGCCAGCAGCTTGGTTGCAGGGGCGGGCGACAATGAGCAGTTCTTC

J gene: TRBJ2-2
clone size: .
D gene: TRBD1
V gene: TRBV24-1
CDR3 protein: CATSDPDRKNTGELFF
CDR3 DNA: TGTGCCACCAGTGACCCGGACAGGAAGAACACCGGGGAGCTGTTTTTT

J gene: TRBJ1-6
clone size: .
D gene: .
V gene: TRBV7-2
CDR3 protein: CASSPQGTYNSPLHF
CDR3 DNA: TGTGCCAGCAGCCCCCAGGGCACCTATAATTCACCCCTCCACTTT

J gene: TRBJ2-1
clone size: .
D gene: .
V gene: TRBV6-4
CDR3 protein: CASSDSPESSYNEQFF
CDR3 DNA: TGTGCCAGCAGTGACTCCCCGGAAAGCTCCTACAATGAGCAGTTCTTC

J gene: TRBJ2-7
clone size: .
D gene: TRBD1
V gene: TRBV28
CDR3 protein: CASSTRTGAFYEQYF
CDR3 DNA: TGTGCCAGCAGCACTCGGACAGGGGCCTTCTACGAGCAGTACTTC

J gene: TRBJ1-6
clone size: few
D gene: .
V gene: TRBV3-1/TRBV3-2
CDR3 protein: CASSSRLNSPLHF
CDR3 DNA: TGTGCCAGCAGCTCGAGACTCAATTCACCCCTCCACTTT

J gene: TRBJ1-3
clone size: .
D gene: .
V gene: TRBV7-2
CDR3 protein: CASSPGRSSGNTIYF
CDR3 DNA: TGTGCCAGCAGCCCCGGACGGAGCTCTGGAAACACCATATATTTT

J gene: TRBJ1-2
clone size: .
D gene: .
V gene: TRBV10-3
CDR3 protein: CAISDGPGGGYTF
CDR3 DNA: TGTGCCATCAGTGACGGGCCCGGGGGTGGCTACACCTTC

J gene: TRBJ1-5
clone size: few
D gene: TRBD1
V gene: TRBV4-2
CDR3 protein: CASSQGQGAFQPQHF
CDR3 DNA: TGTGCCAGCAGCCAAGGACAGGGGGCTTTCCAGCCCCAGCATTTT

J gene: TRBJ2-7
clone size: .
D gene: TRBD1
V gene: TRBV28
CDR3 protein: CASSGWDSSSYEQYF
CDR3 DNA: TGTGCCAGCAGTGGCTGGGACAGTTCCTCCTACGAGCAGTACTTC

J gene: TRBJ1-4
clone size: .
D gene: .
V gene: TRBV5-6
CDR3 protein: CASSFRGDRGGLFF
CDR3 DNA: TGTGCCAGCAGCTTCAGAGGTGATCGTGGGGGGCTGTTTTTT

J gene: TRBJ2-7
clone size: once
D gene: TRBD1
V gene: TRBV24-1
CDR3 protein: CATSGTGAGSYEQYF
CDR3 DNA: TGTGCCACCAGTGGTACAGGGGCAGGATCCTACGAGCAGTACTTC

J gene: TRBJ1-2
clone size: .
D gene: .
V gene: TRBV12-3/TRBV12-4
CDR3 protein: CASSPRGRDGYTF
CDR3 DNA: TGTGCCAGCAGCCCCCGGGGTCGAGATGGCTACACCTTC

J gene: TRBJ1-2
clone size: .
D gene: .
V gene: TRBV7-8
CDR3 protein: CASTSAGAYGYTF
CDR3 DNA: TGTGCCAGCACCTCTGCGGGGGCGTATGGCTACACCTTC

J gene: TRBJ1-1
clone size: .
D gene: TRBD1
V gene: TRBV6-1
CDR3 protein: CASSEQDRGATEAFF
CDR3 DNA: TGTGCCAGCAGTGAACAGGACAGGGGGGCCACTGAAGCTTTCTTT

J gene: TRBJ2-6
clone size: .
D gene: .
V gene: TRBV27
CDR3 protein: CASSTNSGANVLTF
CDR3 DNA: TGTGCCAGCAGTACGAACTCTGGGGCCAACGTCCTGACTTTC

J gene: TRBJ1-5
clone size: .
D gene: .
V gene: TRBV6-6
CDR3 protein: CASIAVGGNQPQHF
CDR3 DNA: TGTGCCAGCATTGCGGTGGGTGGGAATCAGCCCCAGCATTTT

J gene: TRBJ1-6
clone size: .
D gene: .
V gene: TRBV6-5
CDR3 protein: CASNPASLYNSPLHF
CDR3 DNA: TGTGCCAGCAACCCAGCAAGCCTCTATAATTCACCCCTCCACTTT

J gene: TRBJ2-3
clone size: few
D gene: TRBD2
V gene: TRBV6-1
CDR3 protein: CASSDGGGDTDTQYF
CDR3 DNA: TGTGCCAGCAGTGACGGGGGGGGTGACACAGATACGCAGTATTTT

J gene: TRBJ1-1
clone size: .
D gene: .
V gene: TRBV30
CDR3 protein: CAWSVYRARQYPNTEAFF
CDR3 DNA: TGTGCCTGGAGTGTATATCGGGCCCGACAATACCCGAACACTGAAGCTTTCTTT

J gene: TRBJ2-5
clone size: .
D gene: .
V gene: TRBV6-5
CDR3 protein: CASSYSRGVQETQYF
CDR3 DNA: TGTGCCAGCAGTTACTCTCGCGGGGTCCAAGAGACCCAGTACTTC

J gene: TRBJ1-1
clone size: .
D gene: .
V gene: TRBV3-1/TRBV3-2
CDR3 protein: CASSQDLGYTEAFF
CDR3 DNA: TGTGCCAGCAGCCAAGATCTGGGGTACACTGAAGCTTTCTTT

J gene: TRBJ2-7
clone size: .
D gene: .
V gene: TRBV21-1
CDR3 protein: CASSKGRRQTYEQYF
CDR3 DNA: TGTGCCAGCAGCAAAGGTCGAAGACAGACCTACGAGCAGTACTTC

J gene: TRBJ2-7
clone size: .
D gene: .
V gene: TRBV30
CDR3 protein: CAWRPPGGSFYEQYF
CDR3 DNA: TGTGCCTGGAGACCCCCGGGGGGCAGCTTCTACGAGCAGTACTTC

J gene: TRBJ2-3
clone size: .
D gene: TRBD2
V gene: TRBV6-6
CDR3 protein: CASSPTSGGIGTDTQYF
CDR3 DNA: TGTGCCAGCAGTCCGACTAGCGGGGGAATCGGCACAGATACGCAGTATTTT

J gene: TRBJ2-7
clone size: few
D gene: TRBD1
V gene: TRBV5-1
CDR3 protein: CASSLEGQTYEQYF
CDR3 DNA: TGCGCCAGCAGCTTGGAGGGACAGACATACGAGCAGTACTTC

J gene: TRBJ1-6
clone size: .
D gene: TRBD1
V gene: TRBV7-8
CDR3 protein: CASSSTGRASPLHF
CDR3 DNA: TGTGCCAGCAGCTCGACAGGGCGAGCGTCACCCCTCCACTTT

J gene: TRBJ1-2
clone size: .
D gene: .
V gene: TRBV28
CDR3 protein: CATSALGRYGYTF
CDR3 DNA: TGTGCCACCTCGGCCTTGGGCCGTTATGGCTACACCTTC

J gene: TRBJ1-4
clone size: .
D gene: .
V gene: TRBV28
CDR3 protein: CASSLRSGNEKLFF
CDR3 DNA: TGTGCCAGCAGTTTACGGAGCGGGAATGAAAAACTGTTTTTT

J gene: TRBJ2-2
clone size: .
D gene: .
V gene: TRBV7-3
CDR3 protein: CASRARSDGELFF
CDR3 DNA: TGTGCCAGCAGGGCACGGAGCGACGGGGAGCTGTTTTTT

J gene: TRBJ2-7
clone size: once
D gene: TRBD2
V gene: TRBV5-8
CDR3 protein: CASSLRRAGDEQYF
CDR3 DNA: TGTGCCAGCAGCCTGCGACGAGCGGGGGACGAGCAGTACTTC

J gene: TRBJ2-7
clone size: .
D gene: .
V gene: TRBV7-2
CDR3 protein: CASSPGWAGSEQYF
CDR3 DNA: TGTGCCAGCAGCCCGGGTTGGGCAGGCAGCGAGCAGTACTTC

J gene: TRBJ1-5
clone size: many
D gene: TRBD1
V gene: TRBV7-9
CDR3 protein: CASSIQGDQPQHF
CDR3 DNA: TGTGCCAGCAGCATTCAGGGGGATCAGCCCCAGCATTTT

J gene: TRBJ1-3
clone size: .
D gene: .
V gene: TRBV4-1
CDR3 protein: CASSQDAVNTIYF
CDR3 DNA: TGCGCCAGCAGCCAGGACGCAGTGAACACCATATATTTT

J gene: TRBJ2-3
clone size: .
D gene: TRBD2
V gene: TRBV6-1
CDR3 protein: CASSELAGGPTDTQYF
CDR3 DNA: TGTGCCAGCAGTGAGCTAGCGGGGGGCCCGACAGATACGCAGTATTTT

J gene: TRBJ2-7
clone size: .
D gene: .
V gene: TRBV28
CDR3 protein: CASPPLGGAIYEQYF
CDR3 DNA: TGTGCCAGCCCCCCTTTGGGGGGGGCCATCTACGAGCAGTACTTC